This record concerns one T cell receptor (beta chain) sequence. The antigen remains unidentified. This CDR3 is 15 amino acids long. CDR1 and CDR2 from the germline V gene are SGHVS and FNYEAQ. Trimming took off 5 bases at V and 2 bases at J, with 16 bases between the two ends. The time point: week 23, last vaccination. All doses held 300 ug of mutant IDH1 20-mer peptide, with topical imiquimod. This sample is drawn from a study of a mutant IDH1 vaccine in newly diagnosed glioma. Overall study: Once 4-6 weeks had passed after radiotherapy alone, vaccination started, or it started with temozolomide cycles. Mean patient age was approximately 40 years; approximately 60% were male and about 40% female.

Some clones are missing from TCRdb's copy, which holds only in-frame ones; the method was immunoSEQ multiplex PCR. The table has about 20,000 clones, around 80% seen once. J is TRBJ2-7 and V is TRBV7-6; the D gene is possibly TRBD1 (5 bases). This TCR was recovered from a man younger than 40 with glioma. The sample was PBMCs, taken from a glioma patient whose treatment included an IDH1 peptide vaccine. DNA for the CDR3: TGTGCCAGCAGCCGACAACCCAGGGAAACCTACGAGCAGTACTTC. As protein: CASSRQPRETYEQYF.